Listed below are T cell receptor beta chains from one sample, sequenced in a study of blood T cell repertoires in COVID-19. Only in-frame clones appear in the TCRdb table, and some are missing; sequencing was by immunoSEQ multiplex PCR. This table has 210,000 or so clones, nearly 90% appearing once. Sequenced: PBMCs or T cells enriched from blood (not recorded which). The receptors originated from a man younger than 40 who had recovered from COVID-19. Both conserved end residues are trimmed from each CDR3. Fields, in order: CDR3 protein, CDR3 length, V gene.

ASSFPGYWQPQH | 12 | TRBV6-2/TRBV6-3
ASSSPGQGNTDTQY | 14 | TRBV27
ASSQGPTGNYGYT | 13 | TRBV4-3
ASSEVASGSVRTSTGELF | 18 | TRBV10-1
ASSLEQGGEQY | 11 | TRBV4-3
AWDRVGGYT | 9 | TRBV30
ASSLNQAEAF | 10 | TRBV11-2
ASSYSPKTYEQY | 12 | TRBV6-5
ASSQDRDRGNGYT | 13 | TRBV4-2
ASASFVGSRGRQETQY | 16 | TRBV7-3
ASSHEGQTRETQY | 13 | TRBV7-9
ASSLTSGGIRETQY | 14 | TRBV3-1/TRBV3-2
ASSIEGGDQPQH | 12 | TRBV19
ASSLAGGQETQY | 12 | TRBV11-2
AIRRGAGGTGGETQY | 15 | TRBV10-3
ASSQEYGSSYNEQF | 14 | TRBV4-1
ASSLRQGRRFNEKLF | 15 | TRBV5-6
ASSPGGAAGELF | 12 | TRBV6-2/TRBV6-3
ASSQTDTYQPQH | 12 | TRBV4-1
ASSLDSSGSSYNEQF | 15 | TRBV11-3
ASSFRGGNEQF | 11 | TRBV27
ASSEINGAYNEQF | 13 | TRBV6-1
ASRQGQGDGYT | 11 | TRBV12-3/TRBV12-4